There are a few counts of the clone carrying this T cell receptor (beta chain). What it recognizes is unknown. The sample belongs to a study of beta chain features in type 1 diabetes. Study summary: Sorted cells examined across all samples numbered about 110,000,000. Overall study results and limits: Patients with Type 1 diabetes showed moderately but significantly shorter TCRB CDR3s in all four CD4+ subsets.

Expressed TCRB transcripts were sequenced after all isolated RNA was converted to cDNA. TCRdb keeps only in-frame clones here, not all; method: immunoSEQ multiplex PCR. The table has 300,000 to 400,000 clones, around 8.5% seen once. The sequence was collected from a man aged 30 to 39 with type 1 diabetes. Material for sequencing was central memory CD4+ T cells from blood.

Here the CDR3 reads CAISENPPGELFF. The CDR3, as DNA: TGTGCCATCAGTGAGAATCCACCCGGGGAGCTGTTTTTT. J is TRBJ2-2 and V is TRBV10-3; D is ambiguous. This CDR3 region has 13 residues. Trimming cost V 2 bases and J 6 bases, with 7 bases left between them. Germline V gene data show CDR1 as ENHRY and CDR2 as SYGVKD.